The 10 T cell receptor beta chains given below trace back to one sample, sequenced in a study of CD8+ T cells in alopecia areata. The authors extracted RNA and reverse transcribed it into cDNA as the sequencing template. Profiling relied on immunoSEQ multiplex PCR, and the TCRdb table lists in-frame clones only, not all of them. Counted here are 150,000 to 200,000 clones, about 65% occurring once; the ten biggest clones make up about 1.3%. Described treatment: oral pan-JAK inhibitor, 5-10 mg twice daily. The specimen was CD4+ T cells sorted from blood, collected around week 50, from a patient treated with tofacitinib. These receptors all come from a human donor with alopecia areata.

This clone was observed a handful of times. The V call is TRBV5-6, the J call TRBJ1-1, with D hard to call. The V end was cut by 0 bases, the J end by 1 base, with 13 bases between. The CDR3 is made up of 16 amino acids. Germline loops: CDR1 SGHDT, CDR2 YYEEEE. This chain's CDR3 is CASSLEFGKGNTEAFF. The DNA for the CDR3 is TGTGCCAGCAGCTTGGAATTCGGGAAGGGGAACACTGAAGCTTTCTTT.

Only one count was recorded for this clone. The chain uses TRBV29-1 and TRBJ2-5; TRBD2 agrees at 10 bases. Losses at the gene ends were 7 bases for V and 6 bases for J; bases not matched to a gene: 8. The CDR3 spans 13 residues. Germline V gene data show CDR1 as SQVTM and CDR2 as ANQGSEA. The CDR3 loop is CSEGTSELKTQYF. Here the CDR3 DNA reads TGCAGCGAGGGGACTAGCGAATTAAAGACCCAGTACTTC.

The genes are TRBV7-8 and TRBJ2-2; D could derive from TRBD1 or TRBD2 (7 bases each). CDR1 is SGHVS and CDR2 is FQNEAQ in the germline V gene. CDR3 size: 16 residues. V lost 7 bases and J 5 bases, leaving 20 bases between the germline ends. The CDR3 sequence is CASTPGGGVGTGELFF. The DNA of the CDR3 is TGTGCCAGCACCCCAGGGGGGGGCGTAGGTACCGGGGAGCTGTTTTTT.

This clone was picked up a small number of times. The rearrangement joins TRBV11-2 to TRBJ2-3; no clear D gene. The germline V gene has CDR1 SGHAT and CDR2 FQNNGV. V dropped 1 base and J dropped 6 bases, with 11 bases sitting between them. This CDR3 contains 14 residues. DNA of the CDR3: TGTGCCAGCAGCTTAGGCAGCGTAGCCGATACGCAGTATTTT. Protein sequence: CASSLGSVADTQYF.

The chain has TRBV5-1 and TRBJ1-1, with D perhaps matching TRBD1 (5 bases). Germline V lookup: CDR1 SGHRS, CDR2 YFSETQ. The CDR3 length is 16 residues. With 7 bases removed from V and 3 bases from J, the gap between germline ends came to 22 bases. The CDR3 sequence: CASVGGQGGRDTEAFF. The CDR3 DNA reads as TGCGCCAGCGTTGGCGGCCAGGGCGGACGGGACACTGAAGCTTTCTTT.

Here the CDR3 DNA reads TGTGCCAGCAGTAAGGCCGGGGAGCTGTTTTTT. This sequence encodes CASSKAGELFF. This rearrangement joins TRBV7-2 to TRBJ2-2; D ambiguous. Between the trimmed V and J ends, which lost 6 bases and 6 bases, there was a span of 5 bases. The CDR3 length is 11 residues. Germline CDR1 and CDR2: SGHTA and FQGNSA.

This clone occurred a few times. This sequence joins TRBV7-2 and TRBJ2-1, with 8 bases aligning to TRBD2. The V gene end was trimmed by 5 bases and the J gene end by 7 bases; junction bases not matched to a gene: 10. Looked up from germline, CDR1 is SGHTA and CDR2 is FQGNSA. This CDR3 spans 15 amino acids. The CDR3 DNA reads TGTGCCAGCAGCCACGGGGGGGCCAGGAGGAATGAGCAGTTCTTC. Its translation: CASSHGGARRNEQFF. The complete variable domain, with remaining parts taken from reference TRBV7-2 and TRBJ2-1, reads GAGVSQSPSNKVTEKGKDVELRCDPISGHTALYWYRQSLGQGLEFLIYFQGNSAPDKSGLPSDRFSAERTGGSVSTLTIQRTQQEDSAVYLCASSHGGARRNEQFFGPGTRLTVL.

The rearrangement uses TRBV30 and TRBJ1-2, with D possibly TRBD1 on 5 matching bases. V lost 5 bases to trimming and J lost 5 bases, with 15 bases between them. This CDR3 region has 13 residues. From germline, CDR1 is GTSNPN and CDR2 SVGIG (reference sequence). This chain's CDR3 is CAWHGTFGYGYTF. The CDR3 nucleotides are TGTGCCTGGCACGGGACGTTCGGGTATGGCTACACCTTC.

This clone was observed a few times. The chain carries TRBV10-3 and TRBJ1-2, with D possibly matching TRBD1 (5 bases). The germline V gene has CDR1 ENHRY and CDR2 SYGVKD. CDR3 length: 12 residues. Trimming cost V 5 bases and J 8 bases, with 12 bases left between them. The CDR3, as DNA: TGTGCCATCAGTCAGGACACCGGGGGCTACACCTTC. This encodes CAISQDTGGYTF.

This clone was counted only a few times. V is TRBV6-1 and J is TRBJ1-2; the D is unclear. The CDR3 spans 13 residues. Between the trimmed V and J ends, which lost 6 bases and 5 bases, there was a span of 13 bases. Per the germline V gene, CDR1 is MNHNS and CDR2 is SASEGT. The CDR3 here is CASSVDRVYGYTF. The CDR3 bases are TGTGCCAGCAGCGTGGACCGCGTATATGGCTACACCTTC.